A single T cell receptor beta chain is shown here with its context. Its antigen is currently unknown. This sample is part of a study of PD-L1 blockade in urothelial cancer. Overall study context: Beginning in about 2014, patients received atezolizumab, given as 1,200 mg intravenously every 3 weeks. Blood analyses occurred 3 weeks (second dose) and 6 weeks post treatment start.

Synthetic TCR analog templates were spiked into all PCRs individually. Sequenced by immunoSEQ multiplex PCR; TCRdb stores in-frame clones only, minus some. This table holds 55,000 to 70,000 clones, over 70% found once. Findings and caveats of the study: Below-median pretreatment blood TCR clonality predicted better survival.

Germline V gene lookup returns CDR1 LNHDA and CDR2 SQIVND (reference sequence). The CDR3 spans 15 residues. The V gene end was trimmed by 0 bases and the J gene end by 4 bases; junction bases not matched to a gene: 2. Source: PBMCs, taken around atezolizumab (anti-PD-L1) treatment. This rearrangement joins TRBV19 to TRBJ2-1; TRBD1 matches 8 bases. This TCR was sampled from a man aged 65 to 85 with urothelial cancer. CDR3 region: CASSIEQGEYNEQFF. In DNA, the CDR3 is TGTGCCAGTAGTATAGAACAGGGGGAATACAATGAGCAGTTCTTC.